The table lists the clone carrying this T cell receptor beta chain with a few counts. The antigen is not known. CDR3 length: 15 residues. Looked up from germline, CDR1 is MGHRA and CDR2 is YSYEKL. Trimming removed 0 bases from V and 6 bases from J; junction bases left unmatched: 4. The record originates from a study of early stage breast cancer tumors. Study-wide results and limits: Tumors had roughly 2.4-fold higher T cell density and higher clonality than adjacent normal breast tissue. Functional markers like CD4, CD8 and FOXP3 were missed in bulk sequencing.

Sequencing was performed with immunoSEQ multiplex PCR; in TCRdb, only in-frame clones are kept and a portion is missing. Among fewer than 90,000 clones listed, around 80% were seen once. This clonotype originated in a person between 55 and 69 years old with breast cancer. The chain joins TRBV4-1 to TRBJ1-5, with 8 bases that match TRBD1. Sequencing was done on a sample of blood. The CDR3 DNA reads TGCGCCAGCAGCCAAGAGGACAGGGTGTTTCAGCCCCAGCATTTT. It translates to CASSQEDRVFQPQHF.